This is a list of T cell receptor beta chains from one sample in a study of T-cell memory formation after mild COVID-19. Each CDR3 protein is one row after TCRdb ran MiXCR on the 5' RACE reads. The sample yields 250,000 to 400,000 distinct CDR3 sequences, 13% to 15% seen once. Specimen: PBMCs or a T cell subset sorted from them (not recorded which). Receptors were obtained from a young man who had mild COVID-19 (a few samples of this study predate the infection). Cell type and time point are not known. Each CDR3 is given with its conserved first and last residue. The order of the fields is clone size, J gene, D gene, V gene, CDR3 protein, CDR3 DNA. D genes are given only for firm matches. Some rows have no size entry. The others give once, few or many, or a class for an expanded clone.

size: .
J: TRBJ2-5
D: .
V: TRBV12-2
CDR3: CASRGGDDKTETQYF
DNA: TGTGCAAGTCGGGGCGGGGACGATAAGACTGAGACCCAGTACTTC

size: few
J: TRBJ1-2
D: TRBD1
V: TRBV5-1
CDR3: CASSTGTGIAGYTF
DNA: TGCGCCAGCAGCACCGGGACAGGGATTGCGGGCTACACCTTC

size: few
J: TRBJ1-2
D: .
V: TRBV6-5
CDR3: CASRREANYGYTF
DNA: TGTGCCAGCCGGCGGGAGGCTAACTATGGCTACACCTTC

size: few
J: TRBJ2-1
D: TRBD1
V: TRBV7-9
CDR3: CASSRGPDRGEQFF
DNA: TGTGCCAGCAGTCGCGGGCCGGACAGGGGTGAGCAGTTCTTC

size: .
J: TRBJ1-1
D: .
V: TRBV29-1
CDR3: CSVSVRALGTEAFF
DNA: TGCAGCGTGTCGGTGCGGGCCCTGGGCACTGAAGCTTTCTTT

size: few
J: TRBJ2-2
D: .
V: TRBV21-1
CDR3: CASRPLRTVYTGELFF
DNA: TGTGCCAGCAGGCCCTTACGGACAGTCTACACCGGGGAGCTGTTTTTT

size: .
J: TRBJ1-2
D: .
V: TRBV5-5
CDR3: CASSHDAAGRRGYTF
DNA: TGTGCCAGCAGCCACGACGCGGCGGGGCGGAGAGGCTACACCTTC

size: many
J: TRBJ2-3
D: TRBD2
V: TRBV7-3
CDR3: CASSRAGGTGDTQYF
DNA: TGTGCCAGCAGCCGAGCGGGGGGGACAGGAGATACGCAGTATTTT

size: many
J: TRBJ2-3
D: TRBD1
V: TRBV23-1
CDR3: CASSQLHPGTGTNTQYF
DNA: TGCGCCAGCAGTCAACTTCACCCCGGGACAGGCACCAATACGCAGTATTTT

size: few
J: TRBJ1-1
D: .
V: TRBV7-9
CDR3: CASSPQGYKNTEAFF
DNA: TGTGCCAGCAGCCCACAGGGATATAAGAACACTGAAGCTTTCTTT

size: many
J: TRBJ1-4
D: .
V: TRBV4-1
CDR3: CASSAGTSRWGKLFF
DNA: TGCGCCAGCAGCGCAGGGACAAGCCGATGGGGAAAACTGTTTTTT

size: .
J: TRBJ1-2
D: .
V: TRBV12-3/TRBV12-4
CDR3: CASTPGASGYTF
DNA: TGTGCCAGCACCCCGGGGGCGTCCGGCTACACCTTC

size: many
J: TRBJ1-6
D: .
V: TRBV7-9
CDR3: CASSLESSSPLHF
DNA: TGTGCCAGCAGCTTAGAATCTTCTTCACCCCTCCACTTT

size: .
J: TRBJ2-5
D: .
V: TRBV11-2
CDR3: CASSLAPGRETQYF
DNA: TGTGCCAGCAGCTTAGCTCCGGGACGGGAGACCCAGTACTTC

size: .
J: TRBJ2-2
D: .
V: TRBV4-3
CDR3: CASSQDRSGELFF
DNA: TGCGCCAGCAGCCAAGATAGGTCCGGGGAGCTGTTTTTT

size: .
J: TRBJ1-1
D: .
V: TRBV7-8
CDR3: CASRSGPGTEAFF
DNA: TGTGCCAGCAGATCGGGACCGGGCACTGAAGCTTTCTTT

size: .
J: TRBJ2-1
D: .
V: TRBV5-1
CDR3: CASSLGREDAEQFF
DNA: TGCGCCAGCAGCTTGGGACGAGAGGATGCTGAGCAGTTCTTC

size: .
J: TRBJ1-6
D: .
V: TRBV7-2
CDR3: CASSFRPTRIGNSPLHF
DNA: TGTGCCAGCAGCTTTCGACCTACACGAATCGGGAATTCACCCCTCCACTTT

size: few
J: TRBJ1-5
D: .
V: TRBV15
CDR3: CATSIPMGGNQPQHF
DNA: TGTGCCACCAGCATCCCCATGGGCGGGAATCAGCCCCAGCATTTT

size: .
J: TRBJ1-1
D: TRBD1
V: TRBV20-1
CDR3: CSAPRQGAITEAFF
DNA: TGCAGTGCTCCTCGACAGGGGGCGATTACTGAAGCTTTCTTT

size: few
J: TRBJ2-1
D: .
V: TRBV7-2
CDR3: CASSLFLNEQFF
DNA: TGTGCCAGCAGCTTATTTTTGAATGAGCAGTTCTTC

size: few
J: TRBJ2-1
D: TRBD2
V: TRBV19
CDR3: CASSIPGGAYNEQFF
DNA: TGTGCCAGTAGTATCCCCGGGGGGGCCTACAATGAGCAGTTCTTC

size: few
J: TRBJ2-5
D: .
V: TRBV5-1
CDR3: CASRVREETQYF
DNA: TGCGCCAGCAGGGTCAGGGAAGAGACCCAGTACTTC

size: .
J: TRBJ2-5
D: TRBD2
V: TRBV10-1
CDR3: CASSGLRGSQETQYF
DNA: TGCGCCAGCAGTGGGCTGCGGGGGTCCCAAGAGACCCAGTACTTC

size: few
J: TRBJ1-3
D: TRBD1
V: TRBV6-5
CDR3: CASSYWGQGGSGNTIYF
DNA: TGTGCCAGCAGTTACTGGGGACAGGGAGGATCTGGAAACACCATATATTTT

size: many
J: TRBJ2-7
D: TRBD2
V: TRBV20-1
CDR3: CSARGLAGALGVGEQYF
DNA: TGCAGTGCTAGAGGACTAGCGGGGGCCTTAGGCGTTGGCGAGCAGTACTTC

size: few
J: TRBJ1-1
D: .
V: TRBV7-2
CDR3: CASSLSDRRNTEAFF
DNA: TGTGCCAGCAGCTTATCAGATAGGAGGAACACTGAAGCTTTCTTT

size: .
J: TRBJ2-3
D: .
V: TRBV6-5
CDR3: CASSTSHTDTQYF
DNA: TGTGCCAGCAGTACGTCCCACACAGATACGCAGTATTTT

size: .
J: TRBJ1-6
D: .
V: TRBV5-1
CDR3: CASSLWGGSDSPLHF
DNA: TGCGCCAGCAGCTTATGGGGGGGTAGCGACTCACCCCTCCACTTT

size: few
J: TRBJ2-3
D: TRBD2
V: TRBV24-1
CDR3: CATSASLAGLAHPDTQYF
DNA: TGTGCCACCAGTGCTTCCCTCGCCGGACTAGCGCATCCAGATACGCAGTATTTT

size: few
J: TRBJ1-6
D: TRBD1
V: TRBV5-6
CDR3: CASSSRQGASSPLHF
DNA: TGTGCCAGCAGCTCTCGACAGGGGGCAAGTTCACCCCTCCACTTT

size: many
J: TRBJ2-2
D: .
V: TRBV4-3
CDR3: CASRDYTGELFF
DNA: TGCGCCAGCAGGGACTACACCGGGGAGCTGTTTTTT

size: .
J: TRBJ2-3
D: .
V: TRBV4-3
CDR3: CASSLLEKDTQYF
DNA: TGCGCCAGCAGCCTCCTTGAGAAAGATACGCAGTATTTT

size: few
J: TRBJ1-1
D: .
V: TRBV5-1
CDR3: CASSLRWGKGTEAFF
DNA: TGCGCCAGCAGCTTGAGGTGGGGTAAGGGCACTGAAGCTTTCTTT

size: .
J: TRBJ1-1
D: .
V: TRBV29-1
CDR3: CSVADGSEAFF
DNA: TGCAGCGTCGCGGACGGTTCTGAAGCTTTCTTT

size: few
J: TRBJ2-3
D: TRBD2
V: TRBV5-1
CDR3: CASSLAGARLAGGRGDTQYF
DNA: TGCGCCAGCAGCTTGGCTGGGGCCCGACTAGCGGGGGGCCGGGGGGATACGCAGTATTTT

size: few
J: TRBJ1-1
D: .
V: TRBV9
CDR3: CASSAEWTTEAFF
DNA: TGTGCCAGCAGCGCCGAGTGGACCACTGAAGCTTTCTTT

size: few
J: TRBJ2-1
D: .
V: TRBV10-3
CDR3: CAISDPRAGLSYNEQFF
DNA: TGTGCCATCAGTGACCCGAGGGCGGGTCTCTCCTACAATGAGCAGTTCTTC

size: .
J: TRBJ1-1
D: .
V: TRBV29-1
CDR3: CSAHGQNTEAFF
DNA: TGCAGCGCCCATGGACAGAACACTGAAGCTTTCTTT

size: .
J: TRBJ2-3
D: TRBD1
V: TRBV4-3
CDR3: CASSRQTGGTGLTDTQYF
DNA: TGCGCCAGCAGCCGGCAAACAGGGGGGACGGGTCTCACAGATACGCAGTATTTT

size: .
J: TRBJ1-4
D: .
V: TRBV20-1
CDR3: CSATGGWGAPTNEKLFF
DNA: TGCAGTGCCACCGGGGGTTGGGGCGCCCCAACTAATGAAAAACTGTTTTTT

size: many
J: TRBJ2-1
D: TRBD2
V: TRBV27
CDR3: CATQRGGRLNEQFF
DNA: TGTGCCACCCAGCGGGGGGGGAGGCTGAATGAGCAGTTCTTC

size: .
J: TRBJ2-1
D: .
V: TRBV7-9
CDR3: CASSSPRARWNEQFF
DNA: TGTGCCAGCAGCTCGCCGCGGGCTAGATGGAATGAGCAGTTCTTC

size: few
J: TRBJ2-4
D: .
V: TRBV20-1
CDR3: CSARELAKNIQYF
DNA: TGCAGTGCCAGAGAGTTAGCCAAAAACATTCAGTACTTC

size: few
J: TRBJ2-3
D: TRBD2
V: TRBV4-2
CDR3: CASSQEGGAPTDTQYF
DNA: TGTGCCAGCAGCCAAGAGGGAGGGGCCCCCACAGATACGCAGTATTTT

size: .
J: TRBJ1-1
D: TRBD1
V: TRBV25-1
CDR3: CASSAYRGAEAFF
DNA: TGTGCCAGCAGCGCTTACAGGGGAGCTGAAGCTTTCTTT

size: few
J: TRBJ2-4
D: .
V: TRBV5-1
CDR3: CASSGAPGDIQYF
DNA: TGCGCCAGCAGCGGGGCCCCGGGGGACATTCAGTACTTC

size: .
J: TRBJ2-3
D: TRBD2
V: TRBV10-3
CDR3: CAIKLRPGGVAGAPDTQYF
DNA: TGTGCCATCAAGCTCCGCCCGGGAGGAGTAGCGGGGGCCCCGGATACGCAGTATTTT

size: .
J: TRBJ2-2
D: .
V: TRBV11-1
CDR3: CASSSGGGGSNTGELFF
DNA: TGTGCCAGCAGCTCCGGGGGTGGGGGATCGAACACCGGGGAGCTGTTTTTT

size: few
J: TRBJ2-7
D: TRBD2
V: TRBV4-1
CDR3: CASSPGGVAATFTYEQYF
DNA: TGCGCCAGCAGCCCTGGGGGGGTAGCGGCCACCTTTACCTACGAGCAGTACTTC

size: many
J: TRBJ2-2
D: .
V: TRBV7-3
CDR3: CASSRGPAGNTGELFF
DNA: TGTGCCAGCAGCCGAGGCCCCGCGGGGAACACCGGGGAGCTGTTTTTT

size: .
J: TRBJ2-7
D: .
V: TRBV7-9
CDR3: CAGSLAGSPEQYF
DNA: TGTGCCGGCAGCTTAGCCGGCAGCCCGGAGCAGTACTTC

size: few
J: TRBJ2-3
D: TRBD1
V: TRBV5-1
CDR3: CASSAETGRLTDTQYF
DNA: TGCGCCAGCAGCGCGGAGACAGGGAGACTCACAGATACGCAGTATTTT